These 19 T cell receptor beta chains were sequenced from one sample in a study of cytomegalovirus exposure and HLA in healthy donors. Primers for the PCR totalled 60 Vbeta and 13 Jbeta. Assay: immunoSEQ multiplex PCR; the TCRdb copy retains only in-frame clones and omits some. Of 200,000 or so clones in the sample, under 80% were seen once. Sequenced: PBMCs. These receptors all stem from a girl aged 2-9 years in good health and CMV-seronegative.

The CDR3 region is CASRPLGHNYGYTF. The CDR3 DNA reads as TGCGCCAGTAGACCGTTAGGACACAACTATGGCTACACCTTC. The chain links TRBV10-1 to TRBJ1-2; possible D gene TRBD1, 5 bases. The ends were cut back, 9 bases at V and 2 bases at J, with 16 bases in the middle. Germline V gene lookup returns CDR1 WNHNN and CDR2 SYGVQD (reference sequence). This CDR3 is built from 14 residues.

This clone was found a few times. The J gene is TRBJ1-2, the V gene TRBV19; 9 nucleotides line up with TRBD1. CDR3 length: 15 amino acids. Germline values: CDR1 LNHDA, CDR2 SQIVND (reference sequence). J gave up 6 bases and V 4 bases, and 9 bases lay outside the gene matches. This CDR3 reads CASSTHRGLIDGYTF. The CDR3 region has the DNA TGTGCCAGTAGTACCCACAGGGGGCTGATTGATGGCTACACCTTC.

CDR3 loop: CASSPTGVSTEAFF. CDR3 DNA sequence: TGTGCCAGCAGCCCGACCGGGGTTTCCACTGAAGCTTTCTTT. The gene calls are TRBV5-4 and TRBJ1-1; D is uncertain. V lost 4 bases and J 4 bases, leaving 14 bases between the germline ends. This CDR3 has 14 amino acids. Germline CDR1 reads SGHNT; CDR2 reads YYREEE (reference sequence).

The gene calls are TRBV6-1 and TRBJ1-5; D is uncertain. Germline loops: CDR1 MNHNS, CDR2 SASEGT. The CDR3 has 14 amino acids. Between the trimmed V and J ends, which lost 6 bases and 7 bases, there was a span of 16 bases. The CDR3: CASSPTSRQQPQHF. The CDR3 DNA is TGTGCCAGCAGCCCCACCTCGAGGCAGCAGCCCCAGCATTTT.

The chain employs TRBV5-4 and TRBJ2-2; possible D gene TRBD1, 5 bases. Germline values: CDR1 SGHNT, CDR2 YYREEE (reference sequence). V was shortened by 1 base and J by 3 bases, with 13 bases between the two germline ends. This CDR3 is built from 16 residues. CDR3 amino acids: CASSLNQGGDTGELFF. The CDR3 nucleotides are TGTGCCAGCAGCTTGAATCAGGGTGGTGACACCGGGGAGCTGTTTTTT.

The V and J genes are TRBV5-1 and TRBJ2-3; perhaps TRBD2 as D (7 bases). CDR1 and CDR2 from the germline V gene are SGHRS and YFSETQ. The ends were cut back, 0 bases at V and 5 bases at J, with 16 bases in the middle. The CDR3 has 16 residues. The CDR3 reads CASSLDLGGQGDTQYF. As DNA, the CDR3 is TGCGCCAGCAGCTTGGACTTGGGGGGGCAGGGAGATACGCAGTATTTT. The full variable domain, completed using reference TRBV5-1 and TRBJ2-3, is KAGVTQTPRYLIKTRGQQVTLSCSPISGHRSVSWYQQTPGQGLQFLFEYFSETQRNKGNFPGRFSGRQFSNSRSEMNVSTLELGDSALYLCASSLDLGGQGDTQYFGPGTRLTVL.

The V call is TRBV15, the J call TRBJ1-1; D unresolved. The CDR3 runs 14 residues. The germline V gene has CDR1 LNHNV and CDR2 YYDKDF (reference sequence). Trimming took 4 bases from V and 0 from J, leaving 9 bases between them. This CDR3 reads CATSIEGVNTEAFF. CDR3 DNA: TGTGCCACCAGCATCGAAGGAGTGAACACTGAAGCTTTCTTT.

Only a few counts were recorded for this clone. The chain joins TRBV7-9 to TRBJ2-3, with 8 bases identical to TRBD1. The CDR3 has 16 residues. CDR1 is SEHNR and CDR2 is FQNEAQ in the germline V gene (reference sequence). Trimming at V came to 7 bases and at J to 7 bases, leaving 16 bases not matched to a gene. The CDR3 DNA reads TGTGCCAGCACCCCGATGGGACAGGAGGTTATGAATACGCAGTATTTT. As protein: CASTPMGQEVMNTQYF.

The chain joins TRBV11-2 to TRBJ1-3, with 7 bases aligning to TRBD1. After removal of 6 bases from V and 7 bases from J, the junction contained 9 bases not matched to a gene. The CDR3 totals 14 residues. Germline loops: CDR1 SGHAT, CDR2 FQNNGV. The CDR3: CASRITGDTNTIYF. DNA for the CDR3: TGTGCCAGCAGGATAACAGGGGATACGAACACCATATATTTT.

The gene calls are TRBV18 and TRBJ2-3; 10 bases match TRBD2. The trim removed 4 bases at V and 2 bases at J, leaving 6 bases unmatched. Germline values: CDR1 KGHSH, CDR2 LQKENI. The CDR3 is 16 residues long. The DNA for the CDR3 is TGTGCCAGCTCACGTGCTAGCGGGAGCCCCACAGATACGCAGTATTTT. This codes for CASSRASGSPTDTQYF.

This clone was seen a single time. The V and J genes are TRBV11-1 and TRBJ2-5; the D gene is possibly TRBD2 (5 bases). The CDR3 length is 17 residues. In germline, CDR1 is SGHAT, CDR2 FQDESV (reference sequence). The V and J ends lost 5 bases and 1 base respectively, with 20 bases between them. CDR3 sequence: CASSPAPAWEIQETQYF. In nucleotides, the CDR3 is TGTGCCAGCAGCCCGGCCCCTGCATGGGAGATCCAAGAGACCCAGTACTTC.

The J gene is TRBJ1-4, the V gene TRBV27, with D perhaps TRBD1 (6 bases). The germline CDR1 and CDR2 sequences are MNHEY and SMNVEV (reference sequence). The CDR3 runs to 14 residues. With 6 bases removed from V and 8 bases from J, the gap between germline ends came to 16 bases. The CDR3 sequence: CASRNQGTLEKLFF. CDR3 DNA sequence: TGTGCCAGCAGAAACCAGGGGACCCTCGAAAAACTGTTTTTT.

Note on this clone: Different DNA sequences within this sample yield the same CDR3. This sequence joins TRBV27 and TRBJ2-7; possibly TRBD1 for D (5 bases). The V gene lost 2 bases and the J gene lost 2 bases, with 7 bases spanning the gap. Germline values: CDR1 MNHEY, CDR2 SMNVEV (reference sequence). CDR3 size: 13 residues. CDR3 DNA sequence: TGTGCCAGCAGTTTAAGCAGGGCCTACGAGCAGTACTTC. Its protein is CASSLSRAYEQYF.

The chain carries TRBV19 and TRBJ1-5; TRBD1 matches 9 bases. V lost 7 bases, J lost 5 bases, and 12 bases stayed unmatched. CDR1 is LNHDA and CDR2 is SQIVND in the germline V gene (reference sequence). The CDR3 is made up of 16 amino acids. Written as DNA, the CDR3 is TGTGCCAGTATTCTCGCCCCGGGACAGGGACATCAGCCCCAGCATTTT. Amino acids: CASILAPGQGHQPQHF.

This clone was found a few times. The V and J genes are TRBV5-6 and TRBJ2-7, with D perhaps matching TRBD2 (7 bases). Trimming removed 0 bases at V and 6 bases at J, with 16 bases between. Germline V lookup: CDR1 SGHDT, CDR2 YYEEEE. The CDR3 sequence is 15 residues long. The CDR3, as DNA: TGTGCCAGCAGCTTGGATAAGGCGGGGGCAGGCGAGCAGTACTTC. This codes for CASSLDKAGAGEQYF.

The chain carries TRBV11-1 and TRBJ2-7, with D perhaps TRBD1 (7 bases). The germline V gene encodes CDR1 SGHAT and CDR2 FQDESV (reference sequence). Trimming removed 0 bases from V and 3 bases from J, with 12 bases in between. The CDR3 consists of 15 residues. CDR3 sequence: CASSLAGGQIYEQYF. CDR3 sequence (DNA): TGTGCCAGCAGCTTAGCGGGGGGACAGATCTACGAGCAGTACTTC.

The chain has TRBV4-2 and TRBJ2-1; 9 nucleotides agree with TRBD2. The CDR3 is 15 amino acids. Germline assignment: CDR1 LGHNA and CDR2 YNFKEQ. The ends lost 4 bases at V and 3 bases at J; junction bases unmatched: 4. This CDR3 reads CASSRGGVSYNEQFF. The CDR3 coding sequence is TGTGCCAGCAGCCGCGGGGGGGTAAGCTACAATGAGCAGTTCTTC.

The CDR3 DNA reads as TGCGCCAGCAGGCCCATAGGGTGGGGGGCCTACAATGAGCAGTTCTTC. It encodes CASRPIGWGAYNEQFF. The chain recombines TRBV4-1 with TRBJ2-1, with a tentative D call TRBD2 (6 bases). This CDR3 comprises 16 residues. Trimming pared 6 bases from V and 2 bases from J, leaving 17 bases between. Germline CDR1 is MGHRA and CDR2 is YSYEKL.

V usage is TRBV9 and J usage is TRBJ2-3; the match to TRBD1 covers 9 bases. In germline, CDR1 is SGDLS, CDR2 YYNGEE. V dropped 3 bases and J dropped 3; count of bases not matched to a gene: 11. This CDR3 has 17 amino acids. CDR3 amino acids: CASSARQGGLGTDTQYF. As DNA, the CDR3 is TGTGCCAGCAGCGCCAGACAGGGGGGGCTAGGGACAGATACGCAGTATTTT. The complete variable domain, with remaining parts taken from reference TRBV9 and TRBJ2-3, reads DSGVTQTPKHLITATGQRVTLRCSPRSGDLSVYWYQQSLDQGLQFLIQYYNGEERAKGNILERFSAQQFPDLHSELNLSSLELGDSALYFCASSARQGGLGTDTQYFGPGTRLTVL.